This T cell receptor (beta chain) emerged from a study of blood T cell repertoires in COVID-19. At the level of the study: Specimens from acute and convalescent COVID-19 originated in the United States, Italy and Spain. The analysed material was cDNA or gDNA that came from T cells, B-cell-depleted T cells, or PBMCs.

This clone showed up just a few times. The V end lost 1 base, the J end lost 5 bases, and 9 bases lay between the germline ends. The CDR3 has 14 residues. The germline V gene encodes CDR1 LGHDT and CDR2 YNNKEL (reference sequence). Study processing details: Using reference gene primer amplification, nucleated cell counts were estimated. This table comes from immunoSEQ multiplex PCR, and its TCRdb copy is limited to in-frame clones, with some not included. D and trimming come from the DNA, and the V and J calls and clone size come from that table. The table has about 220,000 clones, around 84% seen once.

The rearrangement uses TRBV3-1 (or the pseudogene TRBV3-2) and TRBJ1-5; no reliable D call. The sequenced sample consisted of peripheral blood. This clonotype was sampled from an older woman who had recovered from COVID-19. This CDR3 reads CASSQGTRDQPQHF. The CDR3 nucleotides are TGTGCCAGCAGCCAAGGGACTAGAGATCAGCCCCAGCATTTT.